The 31 T cell receptor beta chains listed next were all sequenced from one sample in a study of CD8 T cells in Susac syndrome (dated by TCRdb to between 2019 and 2020). The library relied on the immunoSEQ multiplex PCR assay. RNA was extracted using the RNeasy kit, and roughly 0.5 to 1 microgram was reverse transcribed with random hexamers. TCRdb itself trimmed the public reads at Q25 with fastp, ran MiXCR and retained productive beta chains. Each record represents a unique CDR3 protein, reported with the most common genes and DNA among its rows. The sample table holds roughly 200,000 distinct CDR3 sequences, of which 95% were seen once. 0.082% of the sample rests with the top ten. The specimen was CD4+ T cells from PBMCs. Receptors were obtained from a human donor with multiple sclerosis.

The V and J genes are TRBV2 and TRBJ1-5; possibly TRBD1 for D (5 bases). The germline CDR1 and CDR2 sequences are SNHLY and FYNNEI. Trimming left V 8 bases short and J 4 bases short, with 6 bases between. CDR3 size: 11 residues. The CDR3, as DNA: TGTGCCAGCGGGGCGAATCAGCCCCAGCATTTT. It is translated as CASGANQPQHF.

The chain combines TRBV12-3 or TRBV12-4 with TRBJ2-1; D uncertain. This CDR3 is built from 11 residues. Trimming removed 6 bases at V and 12 bases at J, with 12 bases between. CDR3 DNA: TGTGCCAGCAGCCCTATGGGCGGGCAGTTCTTC. Translating it yields CASSPMGGQFF.

This rearrangement joins TRBV19 to TRBJ2-2; D uncertain. The CDR3 extends over 15 amino acids. V lost 5 bases and J 0 bases, leaving 10 bases between the germline ends. CDR1 is LNHDA and CDR2 is SQIVND in the germline V gene (reference sequence). The CDR3 protein is CASSSSAANTGELFF. The CDR3 coding sequence is TGTGCCAGTAGTTCGTCCGCCGCGAACACCGGGGAGCTGTTTTTT. Full variable domain (remainder filled in from reference TRBV19 and TRBJ2-2): DGGITQSPKYLFRKEGQNVTLSCEQNLNHDAMYWYRQDPGQGLRLIYYSQIVNDFQKGDIAEGYSVSREKKESFPLTVTSAQKNPTAFYLCASSSSAANTGELFFGEGSRLTVL.

The rearrangement uses TRBV5-1 and TRBJ1-1; 9 nucleotides line up with TRBD1. The CDR3 covers 14 residues. V shed 3 bases, J shed 5 bases, and the junction held 5 bases outside the gene matches. The germline V gene encodes CDR1 SGHRS and CDR2 YFSETQ. Here the CDR3 reads CASSSTGTGTEAFF. In DNA form, the CDR3 reads TGCGCCAGCAGCTCCACCGGGACAGGGACTGAAGCTTTCTTT.

The rearrangement joins TRBV25-1 to TRBJ2-3; TRBD2 aligns across 8 bases. The CDR3 has 15 residues. Germline CDR1 MGHDK, CDR2 SYGVNS. The J segment lost 2 bases and the V segment lost 6 bases, leaving 7 bases of the junction unmatched. CDR3 sequence reads: CASSSSGLYTDTQYF. The CDR3 bases are TGTGCCAGCAGCTCTAGCGGGCTTTACACAGATACGCAGTATTTT.

The chain couples TRBV5-1 to TRBJ2-3, with TRBD2 matching over 12 bases. The CDR3 spans 18 residues. Looked up from germline, CDR1 is SGHRS and CDR2 is YFSETQ. The ends lost 0 bases at V and 6 bases at J; junction bases unmatched: 11. The CDR3 region is CASSLAGLAGGSSDTQYF. Here the CDR3 DNA reads TGCGCCAGCAGCTTGGCGGGCCTAGCGGGGGGGTCCAGTGATACGCAGTATTTT.

The chain uses TRBV30 and TRBJ1-1; D gene ambiguous. CDR1 is GTSNPN, CDR2 SVGIG, per germline (reference sequence). The V end was cut by 1 base, the J end by 1 base, with 13 bases between. This CDR3 is built from 15 residues. The CDR3: CAWSGAGTPNTEAFF. The CDR3 coding sequence is TGTGCCTGGAGTGGAGCAGGAACTCCGAACACTGAAGCTTTCTTT. Looking up the rest from reference TRBV30 and TRBJ1-1 gives the full variable domain: SQTIHQWPATLVQPVGSPLSLECTVEGTSNPNLYWYRQAAGRGLQLLFYSVGIGQISSEVPQNLSASRPQDRQFILSSKKLLLSDSGFYLCAWSGAGTPNTEAFFGQGTRLTVV.

The chain employs TRBV20-1 and TRBJ1-1, with D uncertain. The CDR3 length is 12 residues. Per germline, CDR1 DFQATT and CDR2 SNEGSKA (reference sequence). The V and J ends lost 6 bases and 1 base respectively, with 9 bases between them. The chain's CDR3 is CSAPRENTEAFF. The CDR3 DNA reads as TGCAGTGCCCCGCGGGAGAACACTGAAGCTTTCTTT.

This clonotype appeared once. The V and J genes are TRBV30 and TRBJ2-1; perhaps TRBD1 as D (6 bases). Per germline, CDR1 GTSNPN and CDR2 SVGIG (reference sequence). Trimming removed 2 bases from V and 10 bases from J, with 9 bases in between. The length of the CDR3 is 11 residues. The CDR3 DNA sequence: TGTGCCTGGAGTCAGGGGAGCGAGCAGTTCTTC. Encoded protein: CAWSQGSEQFF.

The table lists this clonotype with a count of one. The chain joins TRBV3-1 to TRBJ2-3; D is unclear. V lost 0 bases to trimming and J lost 5 bases, with 12 bases between them. The CDR3 extends over 15 amino acids. Germline V gene lookup returns CDR1 LGHDT and CDR2 YNNKEL (reference sequence). The CDR3 coding sequence is TGTGCCAGCAGCCAAGATTACAGACCCATAGATACGCAGTATTTT. Amino acids: CASSQDYRPIDTQYF.

This rearrangement joins TRBV7-9 to TRBJ2-3; a weak D match, TRBD2 (6 bases). V lost 8 bases to trimming and J lost 3 bases, with 21 bases between them. In germline, CDR1 is SEHNR, CDR2 FQNEAQ (reference sequence). The CDR3 contains 16 residues. The CDR3 sequence is CASGRLGSSLTDTQYF. The CDR3 bases are TGTGCCAGCGGAAGACTAGGTAGCAGCCTTACAGATACGCAGTATTTT.

In DNA form, the CDR3 reads TGCGCCAGCACTCAAACTAGCGGGACCCAAGAGACCCAGTACTTC. Translated, it gives CASTQTSGTQETQYF. The chain has TRBV5-1 and TRBJ2-5, with 10 bases identical to TRBD2. This CDR3 comprises 15 residues. Trimming removed 6 bases from V and 1 base from J; junction bases left unmatched: 6. Germline V gene sequence: CDR1 SGHRS, CDR2 YFSETQ.

V and J are TRBV5-4 and TRBJ2-7; 7 bases agree with TRBD1. The CDR3 contains 14 residues. With V trimmed by 4 bases and J by 2 bases, 6 bases remained unmatched. Per the germline V gene, CDR1 is SGHNT and CDR2 is YYREEE (reference sequence). CDR3 loop: CASSLGQRTYEQYF. The CDR3, as DNA: TGTGCCAGCAGCCTGGGACAGCGAACCTACGAGCAGTACTTC. Full variable domain (outside the CDR3, taken from reference TRBV5-4 and TRBJ2-7): ETGVTQSPTHLIKTRGQQVTLRCSSQSGHNTVSWYQQALGQGPQFIFQYYREEENGRGNFPPRFSGLQFPNYSSELNVNALELDDSALYLCASSLGQRTYEQYFGPGTRLTVT.

The chain is built from TRBV12-3 or TRBV12-4 and TRBJ2-5; 7 nucleotides agree with TRBD2. J was trimmed by 4 bases and V by 3 bases; bases with no gene match: 2. The length of the CDR3 is 13 residues. This CDR3 is CASSLGTTETQYF. In DNA form, the CDR3 reads TGTGCCAGCAGTTTGGGGACTACAGAGACCCAGTACTTC.

The chain combines TRBV5-1 with TRBJ2-7; 7 nucleotides align to TRBD1. CDR1 is SGHRS, CDR2 YFSETQ, per germline. This CDR3 has 15 amino acids. Trimming at V came to 4 bases and at J to 3 bases, leaving 10 bases not matched to a gene. The chain's CDR3 is CASSLDGQVHYEQYV. The CDR3 nucleotides are TGCGCCAGCAGCCTGGACGGACAGGTGCACTACGAGCAGTACGTC.

This clonotype was counted once. The J gene is TRBJ1-5, the V gene TRBV19; 7 nucleotides align to TRBD1. Germline V gives CDR1 LNHDA, CDR2 SQIVND (reference sequence). The CDR3 runs 17 residues. Trimming at V came to 8 bases and at J to 3 bases, leaving 16 bases not matched to a gene. CDR3 amino acids: CASERRDSFPFNQPQHF. CDR3 nucleotides: TGTGCCAGTGAAAGGAGGGACAGTTTCCCCTTCAATCAGCCCCAGCATTTT.

The chain uses TRBV18 and TRBJ2-7; the D gene is possibly TRBD1 (5 bases). The CDR3 extends over 12 amino acids. CDR1 and CDR2 from the germline V gene are KGHSH and LQKENI. Trimming removed 3 bases at V and 2 bases at J, with 5 bases between. CDR3 sequence reads: CASSPDTYEQYF. The CDR3 DNA reads as TGTGCCAGCTCACCGGACACCTACGAGCAGTACTTC.

This rearrangement joins TRBV7-3 to TRBJ2-5; D is possibly TRBD2 (5 bases). The germline V and J ends were trimmed by 5 bases and 4 bases, with 14 bases remaining between them. This CDR3 has 14 residues. Per the germline V gene, CDR1 is SGHTA and CDR2 is FQGTGA. CDR3 DNA sequence: TGTGCCAGCAGCCAAGGTATTGGAGGAGAGACCCAGTACTTC. Amino acid sequence: CASSQGIGGETQYF.

The rearrangement uses TRBV2 and TRBJ2-1; either TRBD1 or TRBD2 may fit D (5 bases each). Trimming removed 6 bases from V and 0 bases from J, with 15 bases in between. Germline assignment: CDR1 SNHLY and CDR2 FYNNEI. The CDR3 loop spans 16 amino acids. Here the CDR3 reads CASRGVVAVSYNEQFF. In nucleotides, the CDR3 is TGTGCCAGCAGGGGGGTGGTGGCGGTCTCCTACAATGAGCAGTTCTTC.

The chain uses TRBV20-1 and TRBJ2-5; D is undetermined. The germline V and J ends were trimmed by 7 bases and 1 base, with 4 bases remaining between them. The CDR3 sequence is 10 residues long. Germline V gives CDR1 DFQATT, CDR2 SNEGSKA (reference sequence). As DNA, the CDR3 is TGCAGTGTTTCCCAAGAGACCCAGTACTTC. It is translated as CSVSQETQYF.

The CDR3 DNA is TGCAGCGTTGGTACCCGGGCAGGGGGCACTGAAGCTTTCTTT. Translation gives CSVGTRAGGTEAFF. The V call is TRBV29-1, the J call TRBJ1-1, with 7 bases lining up with TRBD1. CDR1 is SQVTM and CDR2 is ANQGSEA in the germline V gene. V was clipped by 4 bases and J by 4 bases; unmatched bases: 9. The CDR3 totals 14 residues.

This clonotype was detected a few times. The chain joins TRBV30 to TRBJ2-6; no clear D gene. Trimming pared 0 bases from V and 0 bases from J, leaving 3 bases between. Germline CDR1 is GTSNPN and CDR2 is SVGIG (reference sequence). The CDR3 runs to 14 residues. In DNA form, the CDR3 reads TGTGCCTGGAGTGTAGGCTCTGGGGCCAACGTCCTGACTTTC. It is translated as CAWSVGSGANVLTF.

V and J are TRBV3-1 and TRBJ1-2; possible D gene TRBD1, 6 bases. CDR1 LGHDT and CDR2 YNNKEL come from the germline V gene (reference sequence). V dropped 1 base and J dropped 4 bases, with 7 bases sitting between them. CDR3 size: 13 residues. In nucleotides, the CDR3 is TGTGCCAGCAGCCAAGCGGGGGCCTATGGCTACACCTTC. Translated: CASSQAGAYGYTF.

This chain joins TRBV27 and TRBJ2-7, with D tentatively TRBD2 (6 bases). With 5 bases removed from V and 5 bases from J, the gap between germline ends came to 19 bases. Germline loops: CDR1 MNHEY, CDR2 SMNVEV (reference sequence). The CDR3 has 15 amino acids. The CDR3 DNA follows: TGTGCCAGCAGTCCTGGGACTTCGCCTATCCACGAGCAGTACTTC. Its protein product is CASSPGTSPIHEQYF.

The chain employs TRBV3-1 and TRBJ1-3, with TRBD1 matching 7 bases. The length of the CDR3 is 14 residues. CDR1 is LGHDT, CDR2 YNNKEL, per germline (reference sequence). V shed 7 bases, J shed 1 base, and the junction held 4 bases outside the gene matches. Written as DNA, the CDR3 is TGTGCCAGCACCGACAGGGTATCTGGAAACACCATATATTTT. Its protein product is CASTDRVSGNTIYF.

The CDR3 DNA follows: TGTGCCAGTAGGGTGGTTTGGAACACTGAAGCTTTCTTT. Translated: CASRVVWNTEAFF. The rearrangement uses TRBV19 and TRBJ1-1; D remains ambiguous. The V gene's germline CDR1 is LNHDA and CDR2 SQIVND (reference sequence). CDR3 length: 13 residues. Trimming left V 6 bases short and J 1 base short, with 9 bases between.

The rearrangement uses TRBV30 and TRBJ1-2; D is uncertain. The germline V gene encodes CDR1 GTSNPN and CDR2 SVGIG (reference sequence). V lost 2 bases, J lost 4 bases, and 17 bases lay in between. The CDR3 runs 15 residues. The CDR3 region has the DNA TGTGCCTGGAGTCCTCGGACCGGCGGAGGCTATGGCTACACCTTC. Translating it yields CAWSPRTGGGYGYTF. The full variable domain, its missing parts supplied by reference TRBV30 and TRBJ1-2, is SQTIHQWPATLVQPVGSPLSLECTVEGTSNPNLYWYRQAAGRGLQLLFYSVGIGQISSEVPQNLSASRPQDRQFILSSKKLLLSDSGFYLCAWSPRTGGGYGYTFGSGTRLTVV.

The chain employs TRBV29-1 and TRBJ1-2; the D is unclear. The CDR3 covers 12 residues. The ends were cut back, 4 bases at V and 4 bases at J, with 10 bases in the middle. CDR1 is SQVTM and CDR2 is ANQGSEA in the germline V gene. The chain's CDR3 is CSVARGVYGYTF. CDR3 DNA sequence: TGCAGCGTTGCACGTGGGGTCTATGGCTACACCTTC.

The chain recombines TRBV30 with TRBJ1-2; 10 positions agree with TRBD1. V lost 3 bases, J lost 5 bases, and 3 bases stayed unmatched. Germline lookup yields CDR1 GTSNPN and CDR2 SVGIG (reference sequence). The CDR3 contains 13 residues. CDR3 coding DNA: TGTGCCTGGAGCTGGGACAGGGGTTATGGCTACACCTTC. Protein sequence: CAWSWDRGYGYTF.

DNA for the CDR3: TGCAGTGCTCCCATAGGGGGGGGCTCCTACAATGAGCAGTTCTTC. It specifies CSAPIGGGSYNEQFF. J is TRBJ2-1 and V is TRBV20-1; D may be TRBD2 (7 bases). CDR1 is DFQATT and CDR2 is SNEGSKA in the germline V gene (reference sequence). V was clipped by 5 bases and J by 0 bases, with 14 bases between them. The CDR3 totals 15 residues.

This sequence joins TRBV5-1 and TRBJ2-5; D is ambiguous. Trimming took 0 bases from V and 5 from J, leaving 11 bases between them. This CDR3 contains 14 residues. The V gene's germline CDR1 is SGHRS and CDR2 YFSETQ. CDR3 sequence (DNA): TGCGCCAGCAGCTTGGAAGCCAGTCGTGAGACCCAGTACTTC. It codes for CASSLEASRETQYF.